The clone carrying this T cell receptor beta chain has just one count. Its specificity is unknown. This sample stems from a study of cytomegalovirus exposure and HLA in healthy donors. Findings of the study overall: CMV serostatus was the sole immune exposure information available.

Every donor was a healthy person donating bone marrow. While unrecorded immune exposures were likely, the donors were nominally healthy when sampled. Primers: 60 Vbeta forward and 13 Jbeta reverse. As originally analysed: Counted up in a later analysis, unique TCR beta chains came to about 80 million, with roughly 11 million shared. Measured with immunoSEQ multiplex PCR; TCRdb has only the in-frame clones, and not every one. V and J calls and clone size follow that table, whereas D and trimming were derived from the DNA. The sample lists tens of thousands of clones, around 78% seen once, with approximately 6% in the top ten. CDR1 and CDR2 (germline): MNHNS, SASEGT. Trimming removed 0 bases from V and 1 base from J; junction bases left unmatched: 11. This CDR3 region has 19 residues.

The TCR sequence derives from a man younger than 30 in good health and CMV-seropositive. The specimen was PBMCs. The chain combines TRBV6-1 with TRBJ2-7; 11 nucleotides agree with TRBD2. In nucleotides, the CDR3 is TGTGCCAGCAGTGAAGCCCACTCAGGACTAGCGGGTTGGTCCTACGAGCAGTACTTC. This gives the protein CASSEAHSGLAGWSYEQYF.